The 15 T cell receptor beta chains below come from one sample, sequenced in a study of blood T cell repertoires in COVID-19. Clones were read by immunoSEQ multiplex PCR, and TCRdb kept only the in-frame ones, dropping some. The sample has roughly 56,000 clones; around 81% are singletons. The material sequenced was peripheral blood. These receptors came from a man between 70 and 80 years old with acute or convalescent COVID-19.

The gene calls are TRBV2 and TRBJ1-3; D not resolved. Looked up from germline, CDR1 is SNHLY and CDR2 is FYNNEI. V gave up 4 bases and J gave up 3 bases, with 10 bases separating them. This CDR3 comprises 14 residues. CDR3 DNA: TGTGCCAGCAGTGTGATAATCAGTGGAAACACCATATATTTT. It is translated as CASSVIISGNTIYF.

The chain couples TRBV5-1 to TRBJ2-5; 10 bases map to TRBD2. Germline V gives CDR1 SGHRS, CDR2 YFSETQ. This CDR3 region has 17 residues. Germline trimming cut 4 bases from V and 5 bases from J; bases unmatched to any gene: 14. The CDR3 coding sequence is TGCGCCAGCAGCCAGCAAAGCCAGCGGGGGGGCTTGGAGACCCAGTACTTC. Encoded protein: CASSQQSQRGGLETQYF.

The chain joins TRBV2 to TRBJ1-5; the D is unclear. The germline CDR1 and CDR2 sequences are SNHLY and FYNNEI. V was trimmed by 2 bases and J by 5 bases, leaving 19 bases between them. The CDR3 has 17 amino acids. The chain's CDR3 is CASSEWNVGRIHQPQHF. The CDR3 region has the DNA TGTGCCAGCAGTGAATGGAATGTGGGCCGGATACATCAGCCCCAGCATTTT. Variable domain in full (rest from reference TRBV2 and TRBJ1-5): EPEVTQTPSHQVTQMGQEVILRCVPISNHLYFYWYRQILGQKVEFLVSFYNNEISEKSEIFDDQFSVERPDGSNFTLKIRSTKLEDSAMYFCASSEWNVGRIHQPQHFGDGTRLSIL.

V usage is TRBV7-9 and J usage is TRBJ2-2; 7 nucleotides line up with TRBD1. The germline gives CDR1 SEHNR, CDR2 FQNEAQ (reference sequence). This CDR3 is 14 amino acids long. J gave up 6 bases and V 2 bases, and 3 bases lay outside the gene matches. CDR3 sequence: CASSLPQGAGELFF. The CDR3 DNA reads as TGTGCCAGCAGCTTACCTCAGGGGGCCGGGGAGCTGTTTTTT.

The J gene is TRBJ2-5, the V gene TRBV18; D might be TRBD1 (5 bases). This CDR3 is 15 amino acids long. Trimming left V 0 bases short and J 1 base short, with 9 bases between. Germline V lookup: CDR1 KGHSH, CDR2 LQKENI. CDR3 protein: CASSPPGGAQETQYF. The CDR3 DNA reads as TGTGCCAGCTCACCACCGGGTGGGGCCCAAGAGACCCAGTACTTC.

This rearrangement joins TRBV28 to TRBJ1-4, with no clear D. From germline, CDR1 is MDHEN and CDR2 SYDVKM. CDR3 length: 13 residues. The V end lost 2 bases, the J end lost 7 bases, and 8 bases lay between the germline ends. The CDR3 nucleotides are TGTGCCAGCAGTTTACCGGGGAGTGAAAAACTGTTTTTT. It translates to CASSLPGSEKLFF.

The CDR3 region is CATSDSTGKGYTF. The CDR3 nucleotides are TGTGCCACCAGTGACTCGACAGGGAAGGGCTACACCTTC. The chain recombines TRBV24-1 with TRBJ1-2; 7 bases match TRBD1. The V segment lost 4 bases and the J segment 8 bases; nucleotides outside the gene matches: 6. Germline CDR1 reads KGHDR; CDR2 reads SFDVKD. The CDR3 runs to 13 residues.

The CDR3 nucleotides read TGTGCCAGCAGCCCAGGGGTCAAGGATAGCTCCTACAATGAGCAGTTCTTC. It is translated as CASSPGVKDSSYNEQFF. The chain uses TRBV3-1 (or the pseudogene TRBV3-2) and TRBJ2-1, with TRBD1 as a possible D gene (6 bases). This CDR3 comprises 17 residues. The V gene lost 4 bases and the J gene lost 0 bases, with 16 bases spanning the gap. Germline V gene sequence: CDR1 LGHDT, CDR2 YNNKEL (reference sequence).

As DNA, the CDR3 is TGTGCCAGCAGCCCCTCGGGTTTGAACACTGAAGCTTTCTTT. It encodes CASSPSGLNTEAFF. The chain links TRBV3-1 (or the pseudogene TRBV3-2) to TRBJ1-1; D gene uncertain. Germline V gives CDR1 LGHDT, CDR2 YNNKEL (reference sequence). The CDR3 totals 14 residues. The V end was cut by 4 bases, the J end by 0 bases, with 9 bases between.

This clone was observed once. This chain connects TRBV4-2 to TRBJ1-4; D is unresolved. The CDR3 consists of 19 residues. Per germline, CDR1 LGHNA and CDR2 YNFKEQ. V shed 0 bases and J shed 2 bases, with 19 bases lying between them. CDR3 loop: CASSQERGEIWSTNEKLFF. CDR3 nucleotides: TGTGCCAGCAGCCAAGAGCGGGGAGAGATTTGGTCTACTAATGAAAAACTGTTTTTT.

The CDR3 nucleotides are TGTGCCAGCAGTTCGTGGGGGGGAAAGACCCAGTACTTC. Its translation is CASSSWGGKTQYF. The rearrangement joins TRBV27 to TRBJ2-5; 7 bases are shared with TRBD2. V dropped 4 bases and J dropped 6; count of bases not matched to a gene: 5. The germline gives CDR1 MNHEY, CDR2 SMNVEV (reference sequence). This CDR3 is 13 amino acids long.

The J gene is TRBJ1-1, the V gene TRBV11-2, with 8 positions matching TRBD1. V was pared by 2 bases and J by 1 base, with 12 bases of the junction left unmatched. Germline V gives CDR1 SGHAT, CDR2 FQNNGV. This CDR3 is 18 amino acids long. The CDR3 spells CASSLSWGGGTGNTEAFF. Here the CDR3 DNA reads TGTGCCAGCAGCTTATCGTGGGGAGGGGGGACAGGGAACACTGAAGCTTTCTTT.

This clone was detected once. The chain joins TRBV11-2 to TRBJ1-3, with a weak D call TRBD1 (6 bases). This CDR3 is 13 amino acids long. Deletions cut 3 bases from V and 15 bases from J, with 18 bases between. Germline CDR1 reads SGHAT; CDR2 reads FQNNGV. The CDR3 region is CASSLGGGTPGYF. CDR3 coding DNA: TGTGCCAGCAGCTTGGGAGGGGGAACTCCCGGATATTTT.

The rearrangement uses TRBV18 and TRBJ2-7; perhaps TRBD1 as D (5 bases). The V and J ends lost 3 bases and 4 bases respectively, with 13 bases between them. CDR1 KGHSH and CDR2 LQKENI come from the germline V gene. CDR3 length: 14 residues. The DNA of the CDR3 is TGTGCCAGCTCACCCCAGCAGGGAACATACGAGCAGTACTTC. This codes for CASSPQQGTYEQYF.

The chain combines TRBV7-2 with TRBJ1-5; D not resolved. From germline, CDR1 is SGHTA and CDR2 FQGNSA. The CDR3 extends over 13 amino acids. Trimming took 5 bases from V and 7 from J, leaving 12 bases between them. The CDR3 region has the DNA TGTGCCAGCAGCGTTGGAGGTGGGCAGCCCCAGCATTTT. Encoded protein: CASSVGGGQPQHF. Full variable domain (outside the CDR3, taken from reference TRBV7-2 and TRBJ1-5): GAGVSQSPSNKVTEKGKDVELRCDPISGHTALYWYRQSLGQGLEFLIYFQGNSAPDKSGLPSDRFSAERTGGSVSTLTIQRTQQEDSAVYLCASSVGGGQPQHFGDGTRLSIL.